This T cell receptor beta chain was observed in a study of T cell responses to AZD1222 COVID-19 vaccine. Study conclusions and caveats: Possibly, clonal diversity was underestimated; donors were largely white British and included more females. The breadth and depth of Spike-specific TCRs increased once two AZD1222 doses had been given.

As concerns this clone: The antigen is not known.

The CDR3 runs to 12 residues. Trimming left V 4 bases short and J 8 bases short, with 9 bases between. The germline gives CDR1 MGHRA, CDR2 YSYEKL. The method was immunoSEQ multiplex PCR; TCRdb's version includes in-frame clones alone and lacks a portion of them. The sample lists around 150,000 clones; over 75% were seen once. This chain connects TRBV4-1 to TRBJ2-1; D is ambiguous. Here the sequenced sample was peripheral blood, taken 28 days after the second dose of the MenACWY control vaccine. The TCR was taken from an adult who received the MenACWY meningococcal vaccine as a control. The CDR3 nucleotides are TGCGCCAGCAGCCGTCGACCGCATGAGCAGTTCTTC. It yields the protein CASSRRPHEQFF.